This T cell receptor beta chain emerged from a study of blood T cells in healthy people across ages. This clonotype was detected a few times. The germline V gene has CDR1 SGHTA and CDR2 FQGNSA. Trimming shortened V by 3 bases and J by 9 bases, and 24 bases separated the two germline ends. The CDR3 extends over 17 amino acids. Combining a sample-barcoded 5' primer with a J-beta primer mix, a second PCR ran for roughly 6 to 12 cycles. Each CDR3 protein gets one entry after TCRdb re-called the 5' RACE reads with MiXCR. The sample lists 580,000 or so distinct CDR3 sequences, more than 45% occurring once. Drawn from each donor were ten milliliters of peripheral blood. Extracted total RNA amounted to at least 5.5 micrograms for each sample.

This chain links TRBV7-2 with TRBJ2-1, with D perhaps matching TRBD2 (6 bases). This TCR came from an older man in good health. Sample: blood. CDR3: CASSFGRGGGTQGEQFF. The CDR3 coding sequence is TGTGCCAGCAGCTTCGGAAGAGGCGGCGGGACCCAGGGTGAGCAGTTCTTC. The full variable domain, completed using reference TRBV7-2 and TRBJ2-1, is GAGVSQSPSNKVTEKGKDVELRCDPISGHTALYWYRQSLGQGLEFLIYFQGNSAPDKSGLPSDRFSAERTGGSVSTLTIQRTQQEDSAVYLCASSFGRGGGTQGEQFFGPGTRLTVL.